These 25 T cell receptor beta chains came from one sample sequenced in a study of cytomegalovirus exposure and HLA in healthy donors. Vbeta (60) and Jbeta (13) primers were used in the PCR. Data came from immunoSEQ multiplex PCR; TCRdb stores just in-frame clones and leaves some out. The table records under 200,000 clones, about 80% of them present only once. Sequences were obtained from PBMCs. The source of these receptors is a man aged 35 to 55 in good health and CMV-seropositive.

This chain joins TRBV5-1 and TRBJ2-7, with 8 bases aligning to TRBD2. This CDR3 has 13 residues. V was pared by 3 bases and J by 3 bases, with 2 bases of the junction left unmatched. The germline gives CDR1 SGHRS, CDR2 YFSETQ. The CDR3 DNA reads as TGCGCCAGCAGCTCGGGGGGGGGCTACGAGCAGTACTTC. Protein: CASSSGGGYEQYF.

Worth noting for this clone: Relative to the germline gene, one junction end is altered; a read error may explain this. The chain links TRBV4-1 to TRBJ1-1; TRBD1 agrees at 7 bases. CDR1 is MGHRA and CDR2 is YSYEKL in the germline V gene. There are 16 residues in the CDR3. The CDR3 is CASSQGGDSMNTEAFF. CDR3 coding DNA: TGTGCCAGCAGCCAAGGTGGGGACAGCATGAACACTGAAGCTTTCTTT.

The CDR3 DNA is TGTGCCAGCAGGACAGGGGCTGGTGGAGCTTTCTTT. As protein: CASRTGAGGAFF. The chain couples TRBV28 to TRBJ1-1, with 8 bases lining up with TRBD1. CDR1 and CDR2 (germline): MDHEN, SYDVKM. Losses at the gene ends were 6 bases for V and 10 bases for J; bases not matched to a gene: 7. The CDR3 spans 12 residues.

This clone has just a few counts. This chain connects TRBV9 to TRBJ2-1; tentative D call: TRBD2 (6 bases). V lost 0 bases and J lost 2, with 9 bases in between. The CDR3 is 15 residues long. Germline CDR1 and CDR2: SGDLS and YYNGEE. The CDR3 nucleotides read TGTGCCAGCAGCGTAGGGAGGGGAGCCTACAATGAGCAGTTCTTC. Translation gives CASSVGRGAYNEQFF.

Comment on this clone: Germline and junction disagree at one end, which may indicate a read error. The chain joins TRBV7-6 to TRBJ2-7; 10 positions agree with TRBD1. Looked up from germline, CDR1 is SGHVS and CDR2 is FNYEAQ. The CDR3 covers 15 residues. The CDR3 sequence: CDSSLRTGGLYEQYF. Written as DNA, the CDR3 is TGTGACAGCAGCTTAAGGACAGGGGGACTCTACGAGCAGTACTTC.

The chain recombines TRBV5-1 with TRBJ1-2; D is perhaps TRBD1 (5 bases). CDR3 length: 15 amino acids. Trimming removed 0 bases from V and 5 bases from J, with 14 bases in between. CDR1 is SGHRS and CDR2 is YFSETQ in the germline V gene. The CDR3 DNA sequence: TGCGCCAGCAGCTTGGTAAGGGGTGCTGATTATGGCTACACCTTC. Protein product: CASSLVRGADYGYTF.

The rearrangement links TRBV9 to TRBJ2-1; D possibly corresponds to TRBD1 (6 bases). The length of the CDR3 is 18 residues. The V and J ends lost 0 bases and 2 bases respectively, with 18 bases between them. CDR1 is SGDLS, CDR2 YYNGEE, per germline. The CDR3 sequence is CASSVAPQRGLTYNEQFF. The CDR3 DNA reads as TGTGCCAGCAGCGTAGCCCCCCAGAGGGGGTTAACCTACAATGAGCAGTTCTTC.

The V gene is TRBV7-9, the J gene TRBJ2-7; 8 bases map to TRBD1. Trimming at V came to 2 bases and at J to 5 bases, leaving 8 bases not matched to a gene. Germline-derived CDR1 and CDR2 are SEHNR and FQNEAQ (reference sequence). This CDR3 has 15 residues. CDR3 in amino acids: CASSLIGTGSDEQYF. The CDR3 region has the DNA TGTGCCAGCAGCTTAATCGGGACAGGATCCGACGAGCAGTACTTC.

This clone occurred once. The chain joins TRBV7-9 to TRBJ2-2; 11 bases align to TRBD2. V gave up 5 bases and J gave up 4 bases; unmatched junction bases: 6. The CDR3 covers 16 residues. The germline V gene encodes CDR1 SEHNR and CDR2 FQNEAQ (reference sequence). CDR3 coding DNA: TGTGCCAGCAGCCTAACTAGCGGGAGTTTCACCGGGGAGCTGTTTTTT. Translation: CASSLTSGSFTGELFF.

The chain combines TRBV11-2 with TRBJ2-5; 8 nucleotides match TRBD2. CDR1 and CDR2 (germline): SGHAT, FQNNGV. This CDR3 has 16 residues. V was pared by 5 bases and J by 1 base, with 9 bases of the junction left unmatched. CDR3 in amino acids: CASSPRGGPGQETQYF. For the CDR3, the DNA is TGTGCCAGCAGCCCTCGGGGGGGCCCAGGCCAAGAGACCCAGTACTTC.

The chain links TRBV19 to TRBJ2-2; 14 nucleotides agree with TRBD2. This CDR3 spans 19 amino acids. CDR1 is LNHDA and CDR2 is SQIVND in the germline V gene (reference sequence). V dropped 7 bases and J dropped 7; count of bases not matched to a gene: 17. CDR3 bases: TGTGCCAGTAATACCCTACCTGGACTAGCGGGGGGCCGGGGCGGGGAGCTGTTTTTT. Translating it yields CASNTLPGLAGGRGGELFF.

CDR3 DNA sequence: TGTGCCAGCATACGACAGGGCGGCAATCAGCCCCAGCATTTT. This gives the protein CASIRQGGNQPQHF. V and J are TRBV28 and TRBJ1-5, with TRBD1 matching over 7 bases. After removal of 7 bases from V and 2 bases from J, the junction contained 5 bases not matched to a gene. The germline CDR1 and CDR2 sequences are MDHEN and SYDVKM. This CDR3 has 14 amino acids.

The chain employs TRBV28 and TRBJ2-1; D is possibly TRBD1 (5 bases). Germline loops: CDR1 MDHEN, CDR2 SYDVKM. V was trimmed by 2 bases and J by 4 bases, leaving 15 bases between them. CDR3 size: 16 residues. In DNA, the CDR3 is TGTGCCAGCAGTTTAACAGGTAGCATTAGGTACAATGAGCAGTTCTTC. It specifies CASSLTGSIRYNEQFF.

This clone has a handful of counts. V gene TRBV6-1 combines with J gene TRBJ1-3; weak D call: TRBD1 (5 bases). Germline V gene data show CDR1 as MNHNS and CDR2 as SASEGT. V was shortened by 5 bases and J by 0 bases, with 8 bases between the two germline ends. The length of the CDR3 is 14 residues. CDR3 DNA: TGTGCCAGCAGTCTCCAGGGCTCTGGAAACACCATATATTTT. Amino acids: CASSLQGSGNTIYF.

The J gene is TRBJ2-1, the V gene TRBV21-1; TRBD2, the table's D call, was not compared with the DNA. TRBV21-1 is a pseudogene locus. This CDR3 contains 16 residues. This chain's CDR3 is CASSKGPTSGDNEQFF. For the CDR3, the DNA is TGTGCCAGCAGCAAAGGCCCAACTAGCGGGGACAACGAGCAGTTCTTC.

The CDR3 sequence is CASSYDRGRVYNEQFF. The CDR3 DNA reads as TGTGCCAGCAGTTACGACAGGGGGCGGGTCTACAATGAGCAGTTCTTC. The chain couples TRBV6-5 to TRBJ2-1, with 10 positions matching TRBD1. The CDR3 spans 16 residues. The germline V gene has CDR1 MNHEY and CDR2 SVGAGI. V lost 2 bases, J lost 3 bases, and 4 bases stayed unmatched.

V is TRBV10-3 and J is TRBJ2-5, with a possible D match to TRBD1 (5 bases). V was cut by 4 bases and J by 5 bases, with 20 bases left in between. CDR1 ENHRY and CDR2 SYGVKD come from the germline V gene. The CDR3 contains 16 residues. The CDR3 DNA reads TGTGCCATCAGTGGATCCACCGCCTTGGGGCAGGAGACCCAGTACTTC. Residues: CAISGSTALGQETQYF.

The V and J genes are TRBV5-1 and TRBJ2-5, with TRBD2 matching 8 bases. This CDR3 has 13 amino acids. V was clipped by 4 bases and J by 4 bases; unmatched bases: 3. CDR1 is SGHRS and CDR2 is YFSETQ in the germline V gene. CDR3 sequence (DNA): TGCGCCAGCAGCCTCAGCGGGGGAGAGACCCAGTACTTC. Its translation: CASSLSGGETQYF.

As regards this clone: One end of the junction does not line up with germline, which may come from a read error. V usage is TRBV6-1 and J usage is TRBJ1-1; D is possibly TRBD1 (6 bases). Per the germline V gene, CDR1 is MNHNS and CDR2 is SASEGT. This CDR3 comprises 16 residues. This CDR3 reads CAISERGGSGITEAFF. CDR3 coding DNA: TGTGCCATCAGTGAGCGTGGGGGCAGCGGCATCACTGAAGCTTTCTTT.

The V gene is TRBV5-5, the J gene TRBJ2-7, with a possible D match to TRBD1 (5 bases). Trimming removed 2 bases from V and 0 bases from J, with 9 bases in between. The CDR3 spans 14 residues. Germline loops: CDR1 SGHKS, CDR2 YYEKEE (reference sequence). CDR3 amino acids: CASSLTGNSYEQYF. In DNA, the CDR3 is TGTGCCAGCAGCTTAACAGGAAACTCCTACGAGCAGTACTTC.

This rearrangement joins TRBV7-9 to TRBJ2-4; maybe TRBD2 (5 bases). The CDR3 covers 16 residues. Germline V gene sequence: CDR1 SEHNR, CDR2 FQNEAQ (reference sequence). Trimming left V 2 bases short and J 0 bases short, with 11 bases between. CDR3: CASSLLRGQAKNIQYF. The CDR3 DNA reads TGTGCCAGCAGCTTATTGCGAGGGCAAGCCAAAAACATTCAGTACTTC.

V usage is TRBV28 and J usage is TRBJ2-7; no firm D call. The CDR3 is 14 amino acids. Germline V CDR1 and CDR2: MDHEN, SYDVKM. The V gene lost 4 bases and the J gene lost 0 bases, with 10 bases spanning the gap. CDR3 sequence (DNA): TGTGCCAGCAGTTCCCCTGGCGGCTCCTACGAGCAGTACTTC. Translating it yields CASSSPGGSYEQYF.

The gene calls are TRBV6-5 and TRBJ1-3; D perhaps matches TRBD1 (5 bases). Trimming took 2 bases from V and 0 from J, leaving 5 bases between them. There are 14 residues in the CDR3. CDR1 is MNHEY, CDR2 SVGAGI, per germline. CDR3 DNA sequence: TGTGCCAGCAGTTACGGGGCCTCTGGAAACACCATATATTTT. This gives the protein CASSYGASGNTIYF.

This chain uses TRBV28 with TRBJ2-7; possibly TRBD2 for D (5 bases). CDR3 length: 13 amino acids. Deletions cut 7 bases from V and 6 bases from J, with 16 bases between. Germline CDR1 MDHEN, CDR2 SYDVKM. The CDR3 sequence: CASTPGFQSEQYF. CDR3 in DNA: TGTGCCAGCACCCCGGGGTTTCAGAGCGAGCAGTACTTC.

V is TRBV27 and J is TRBJ2-7; D may be TRBD1 (6 bases). Trimming took off 3 bases at V and 4 bases at J, with 13 bases between the two ends. Germline V gives CDR1 MNHEY, CDR2 SMNVEV (reference sequence). This CDR3 is 14 amino acids long. In DNA form, the CDR3 reads TGTGCCAGCAGTTTGGGGTCAGGGGTTTACGAGCAGTACTTC. Translating gives CASSLGSGVYEQYF.